The sequence of this T cell receptor (beta chain) was determined in a study of vaccination and CD4 T cells after COVID-19. Across the study: The convalescents comprised six males and four females, two of them Hispanic.

This sample's time point: late sampling 161 to 241 days after vaccination in a few convalescent patients. The treatment: approximately 9-day PBMC culture with coronavirus spike peptide pools or control peptides (ViraFEST assay). ViraFEST relied on peptide pools to expand antigen-specific T cells; the TCRs were sequenced afterward. Regarding this clonotype: Its antigen is not identified.

Overall study results and limits: Of the reactive clones in convalescent patients, a median roughly 90% showed up only post-vaccination.

Oncomine TCR Beta short-read sequencing was applied to DNA from cultured CD4+ T cells. TCRdb reprocessed the PCR reads with MiXCR, giving one entry per CDR3 protein. The sample holds tens of thousands of distinct CDR3 sequences, 28% seen once. This material consisted of CD4+ T cells from blood, cultured in vitro, taken about 7 months after SARS-CoV-2 vaccination. The sequence came from a human donor who had recovered from COVID-19.

The DNA of the CDR3 is TGTGCCAGCAGCTTTGGGGGACAGGGCACAGATACGCAGTATTTT. Translated: CASSFGGQGTDTQYF. V gene TRBV5-4 combines with J gene TRBJ2-3; 8 nucleotides align to TRBD1. J was trimmed by 1 base and V by 2 bases; bases with no gene match: 3. Germline lookup yields CDR1 SGHNT and CDR2 YYREEE (reference sequence). This CDR3 spans 15 amino acids.